A single T cell receptor (beta chain) is shown here with its context. Its antigen is not known. Profiling relied on immunoSEQ multiplex PCR, and the TCRdb table lists in-frame clones only, not all of them. This table has 75,000 to 90,000 clones, 86% appearing once. The data derive from a study of T cell responses to AZD1222 COVID-19 vaccine. Whole-study results and caveats: Only after the peak T cell response were repertoires sampled. White British people made up most donors, females outnumbered males, and clonal diversity was possibly underestimated. Nearly half of the spike-specific TCRs reportedly recognize variant regions that carry no mutations.

Trimming took 3 bases from V and 8 from J, leaving 11 bases between them. CDR3 size: 13 residues. The germline CDR1 and CDR2 sequences are MNHEY and SVGAGI. This specimen was peripheral blood, taken on day 0 of AZD1222 vaccination. The V and J genes are TRBV6-5 and TRBJ2-1; a weak D match, TRBD2 (6 bases). The TCR was taken from an adult in good health. The CDR3 DNA is TGTGCCAGCAGTTATCTTGGCGGGGATGAGCAGTTCTTC. Its translation: CASSYLGGDEQFF.